Below are 17 T cell receptor beta chains sequenced from a single sample in a study of blood T cell repertoires in COVID-19. Profiling relied on immunoSEQ multiplex PCR, and the TCRdb table lists in-frame clones only, not all of them. The table has 20,000 to 25,000 clones, approximately 90% seen once. The sample taken for sequencing was peripheral blood. The receptors derive from a woman aged 80 or over with active COVID-19.

The chain is built from TRBV11-2 and TRBJ2-3, with D unclear. Germline V lookup: CDR1 SGHAT, CDR2 FQNNGV. This CDR3 comprises 14 residues. Trimming stripped 1 base from V and 2 bases from J, with 7 bases between. CDR3 nucleotides: TGTGCCAGCAGCTTAGTGGTAGCCACAGATACGCAGTATTTT. It specifies CASSLVVATDTQYF.

The chain recombines TRBV6-5 with TRBJ2-7, with 7 bases identical to TRBD1. V lost 7 bases to trimming and J lost 3 bases; unmatched junction nucleotides: 12. Germline V CDR1 and CDR2: MNHEY, SVGAGI. This CDR3 region has 15 residues. The CDR3 protein is CASTPQAGGIYEQYF. The CDR3 DNA sequence: TGTGCCAGCACCCCCCAAGCAGGGGGAATCTACGAGCAGTACTTC.

V is TRBV10-3 and J is TRBJ1-6, with 12 positions matching TRBD1. V was clipped by 10 bases and J by 8 bases; unmatched bases: 9. This CDR3 region has 15 residues. Germline loops: CDR1 ENHRY, CDR2 SYGVKD. The CDR3 DNA follows: TGTGCCACGACGGGGACAGGGGGCAGGTATTCACCCCTCCACTTT. Translated: CATTGTGGRYSPLHF.

This rearrangement joins TRBV5-6 to TRBJ2-6; TRBD1 matches 8 bases. With V trimmed by 0 bases and J by 0 bases, 8 bases remained unmatched. The CDR3 length is 19 residues. The germline V gene has CDR1 SGHDT and CDR2 YYEEEE. The DNA of the CDR3 is TGTGCCAGCAGCTTGGGACCGGGACAGGTTAACTCTGGGGCCAACGTCCTGACTTTC. It encodes CASSLGPGQVNSGANVLTF.

The genes are TRBV3-1 (or the pseudogene TRBV3-2) and TRBJ2-7; D may be TRBD2 (6 bases). Germline V gene sequence: CDR1 LGHDT, CDR2 YNNKEL (reference sequence). This CDR3 has 13 residues. V was trimmed by 8 bases and J by 2 bases, leaving 13 bases between them. This CDR3 reads CASESSGTYEQYF. DNA of the CDR3: TGTGCCAGCGAGAGTAGCGGCACCTACGAGCAGTACTTC.

The V and J genes are TRBV12-5 and TRBJ2-1; 12 bases fit TRBD2. V shed 4 bases and J 10 bases; nucleotides not matched to a gene: 8. CDR1 is LGHNT, CDR2 FRNRAP, per germline. The CDR3 consists of 15 residues. In DNA, the CDR3 is TGTGCTAGTGGTTCCCTAGCGGGGGGGCCCTGGGAGCAGTTCTTC. This codes for CASGSLAGGPWEQFF.

V usage is TRBV21-1 and J usage is TRBJ2-3; the D call TRBD2 from the table was never checked on the DNA. TRBV21-1 is noted as a pseudogene. This CDR3 contains 18 residues. CDR3 in amino acids: CASSKVTHLVRSTDTQYF. The CDR3 DNA sequence: TGTGCCAGCAGCAAAGTAACCCACCTAGTGAGGAGCACAGATACGCAGTATTTT.

Worth noting for this clone: The germline gene is not matched at one end of the junction; a read error may be the cause. The rearrangement joins TRBV2 to TRBJ1-3; possible D gene TRBD1, 6 bases. CDR3 size: 16 residues. The V gene's germline CDR1 is SNHLY and CDR2 FYNNEI. CDR3 in amino acids: CASREGSGGTGNTIYF. The CDR3 nucleotides are TGTGCCAGCAGAGAAGGTTCGGGGGGCACTGGAAACACCATATATTTT.

This chain connects TRBV11-1 to TRBJ1-6, with a weak D call TRBD1 (5 bases). CDR1 SGHAT and CDR2 FQDESV come from the germline V gene (reference sequence). V was shortened by 0 bases and J by 7 bases, with 10 bases between the two germline ends. The CDR3 loop spans 15 amino acids. CDR3 coding DNA: TGTGCCAGCAGCTTAGCAAGGGGAGGCAATTCACCCCTCCACTTT. Translating it yields CASSLARGGNSPLHF.

In this sample, this clone turned up a few times. V is TRBV11-2 and J is TRBJ1-2; D possibly corresponds to TRBD1 (5 bases). Trimming stripped 4 bases from V and 4 bases from J, with 13 bases between. This CDR3 is built from 14 residues. Germline CDR1 is SGHAT and CDR2 is FQNNGV. The CDR3 sequence is CASSSLTVSYGYTF. DNA of the CDR3: TGTGCCAGCAGCTCGCTGACAGTTAGCTATGGCTACACCTTC.

This clone appeared a few times. This chain joins TRBV4-2 and TRBJ1-5, with D perhaps TRBD1 (5 bases). Trimming left V 3 bases short and J 6 bases short, with 9 bases between. Germline V gives CDR1 LGHNA, CDR2 YNFKEQ. CDR3 length: 13 residues. CDR3 residues: CASSQERGQPQHF. In nucleotides, the CDR3 is TGTGCCAGCAGCCAGGAAAGGGGTCAGCCCCAGCATTTT.

This chain joins TRBV10-3 and TRBJ2-3, with D perhaps matching TRBD2 (6 bases). With 3 bases removed from V and 2 bases from J, the gap between germline ends came to 12 bases. The CDR3 sequence is 15 residues long. Germline V gives CDR1 ENHRY, CDR2 SYGVKD. The CDR3 DNA is TGTGCCATCAGTGACGGTGCGGGGATCACAGATACGCAGTATTTT. It encodes CAISDGAGITDTQYF.

This chain connects TRBV7-2 to TRBJ2-5, with D unresolved. CDR1 is SGHTA, CDR2 FQGNSA, per germline. This CDR3 has 14 amino acids. Trimming took 1 base from V and 1 from J, leaving 7 bases between them. CDR3 DNA sequence: TGTGCCAGCAGCTTAGTAGTTTCCCAAGAGACCCAGTACTTC. This translates into CASSLVVSQETQYF.

The chain joins TRBV12-3 or TRBV12-4 to TRBJ2-2; D gene ambiguous. V was clipped by 8 bases and J by 2 bases, with 9 bases between them. The CDR3 contains 13 residues. DNA for the CDR3: TGTGCCAGCCGAACAGACAACACCGGGGAGCTGTTTTTT. Translation: CASRTDNTGELFF.

The chain joins TRBV10-3 to TRBJ2-4, with D unclear. The CDR3 extends over 15 amino acids. Per germline, CDR1 ENHRY and CDR2 SYGVKD. V lost 0 bases, J lost 2 bases, and 8 bases lay in between. Written as DNA, the CDR3 is TGTGCCATCAGTGAGTCGGCGGCAACCAAAAACATTCAGTACTTC. It translates to CAISESAATKNIQYF.

The count of this clone is one. J is TRBJ1-2 and V is TRBV7-8; a weak D match, TRBD1 (5 bases). Germline assignment: CDR1 SGHVS and CDR2 FQNEAQ. The CDR3 covers 15 residues. Trimming took off 8 bases at V and 8 bases at J, with 24 bases between the two ends. CDR3 amino acids: CASGNVTEMFSGYTF. DNA of the CDR3: TGTGCCAGCGGGAACGTGACAGAGATGTTTTCGGGCTACACCTTC.

The chain uses TRBV14 and TRBJ2-3; D is uncertain. Trimming shortened V by 0 bases and J by 2 bases, and 3 bases separated the two germline ends. The germline V gene encodes CDR1 SGHDN and CDR2 FVKESK. This CDR3 is 13 amino acids long. CDR3 in DNA: TGTGCCAGCAGCCAAGATCACACAGATACGCAGTATTTT. This codes for CASSQDHTDTQYF.